Listed below are T cell receptor beta chains from one sample, sequenced in a study of shared clonotypes between healthy human individuals. Produced via immunoSEQ multiplex PCR; TCRdb's table is partial and in-frame only. The table records about 490,000 clones, around 80% of them present only once. Sequencing input: PBMCs. These receptors were collected from a woman in her thirties or forties in good health. Some clones in this sample may be carry-over from other donors' samples. Each CDR3 is given with its conserved first and last residue. The D gene is left open where the match is weak. Where a row states a size, it is once, few, many or the class of an expanded clone; other rows omit it.

J gene | clone size | V gene | D gene | CDR3 protein | CDR3 DNA
TRBJ1-4 | NA | TRBV28 | NA | CANSLPDDRNEKLSF | TGTGCCAACAGTTTACCCGACGACCGCAATGAAAAACTGTCTTTT
TRBJ1-2 | NA | TRBV25-1 | TRBD1 | CASRGQGGSYGYTF | TGTGCCAGCAGAGGACAGGGGGGCTCCTATGGCTACACCTTC
TRBJ2-3 | NA | TRBV27 | NA | CASSFRGEDTQYF | TGTGCCAGCAGTTTCAGGGGGGAGGATACGCAGTATTTT
TRBJ2-1 | once | TRBV7-3 | NA | CASSPRSGYNEQFF | TGTGCCAGCAGCCCCCGTAGTGGCTACAATGAGCAGTTCTTC
TRBJ2-7 | NA | TRBV7-3 | TRBD2 | CASSLTPAGEGEQYF | TGTGCCAGCAGCTTAACCCCAGCGGGAGAAGGCGAGCAGTACTTC
TRBJ2-3 | many | TRBV15 | NA | CATSRDGEVTDTQYF | TGTGCCACCAGCAGAGATGGGGAGGTCACAGATACGCAGTATTTT
TRBJ2-4 | NA | TRBV7-9 | NA | CASSSAGANIQYF | TGTGCCAGCAGCTCGGCGGGGGCAAACATTCAGTACTTC
TRBJ2-6 | NA | TRBV10-3 | NA | CAIMDPVGANVLTF | TGTGCCATCATGGACCCGGTGGGGGCCAACGTCCTGACTTTC
TRBJ2-7 | once | TRBV6-5 | TRBD2 | CASSPGRSSYEQYF | TGTGCCAGCAGCCCCGGGAGGAGCTCCTACGAGCAGTACTTC
TRBJ2-3 | NA | TRBV9 | TRBD2 | CASSTGTSGRALADTQYF | TGTGCCAGCAGCACAGGGACTAGCGGGAGGGCCTTGGCAGATACGCAGTATTTT
TRBJ2-7 | NA | TRBV7-3 | NA | CASSLSVGPNIFCGQYF | TGTGCCAGCAGCTTAAGTGTGGGGCCAAACATTTTTTGCGGGCAGTACTTC
TRBJ2-1 | NA | TRBV6-1 | TRBD1 | CASSGDRFNEQFF | TGTGCCAGCAGCGGGGACAGATTCAATGAGCAGTTCTTC
TRBJ2-7 | NA | TRBV5-1 | NA | CASSSAPPEEQYF | TGCGCCAGCAGCTCCGCCCCCCCCGAGGAGCAGTACTTC
TRBJ1-1 | few | TRBV18 | NA | CASSPTGFGAFF | TGTGCCAGCTCACCAACGGGTTTTGGAGCTTTCTTT
TRBJ2-1 | once | TRBV4-3 | NA | CASSQDWLGGYNEQFF | TGCGCCAGCAGCCAAGACTGGTTAGGCGGCTACAATGAGCAGTTCTTC
TRBJ2-3 | many | TRBV7-9 | TRBD2 | CASSSGLGMMADTQYF | TGTGCCAGCAGCTCTGGACTAGGTATGATGGCGGATACGCAGTATTTT
TRBJ2-1 | NA | TRBV1 | NA | CTSSQKRASGRRGNEQFF | TGCACCAGCAGCCAAAAGCGGGCTAGCGGGAGGAGAGGCAATGAGCAGTTCTTC
TRBJ2-6 | NA | TRBV19 | TRBD1 | CASSTRTGGNSGANVLTF | TGTGCCAGTAGTACCCGGACAGGGGGAAACTCTGGGGCCAACGTCCTGACTTTC
TRBJ1-1 | NA | TRBV18 | NA | CASSPVLSRPEAFF | TGTGCCAGCTCACCAGTGTTGTCCCGCCCTGAAGCTTTCTTT
TRBJ2-7 | NA | TRBV6-1 | TRBD1 | CASSDGTGSYEQYF | TGTGCCAGCAGTGACGGGACAGGGTCCTACGAGCAGTACTTC
TRBJ2-3 | NA | TRBV7-2 | NA | CASSPQPSTDTQYF | TGTGCCAGCAGCCCCCAGCCTAGCACAGATACGCAGTATTTT
TRBJ2-6 | NA | TRBV5-1 | TRBD1 | CASSLQGAEANVLTF | TGCGCCAGCAGCTTACAGGGGGCGGAGGCCAACGTCCTGACTTTC
TRBJ2-3 | NA | TRBV7-6 | TRBD2 | CASSYIAGAGDTQYF | TGTGCCAGCAGCTACATAGCGGGAGCTGGAGATACGCAGTATTTT
TRBJ1-2 | NA | TRBV28 | NA | CASSRVNYGYTF | TGTGCCAGCAGTCGCGTTAACTATGGCTACACCTTC
TRBJ1-1 | NA | TRBV7-2 | NA | CASSLRLTAAQNTEAFF | TGTGCCAGCAGCTTGAGGCTGACAGCGGCGCAGAACACTGAAGCTTTCTTT
TRBJ2-7 | NA | TRBV6-1 | NA | CASSTPWNSEQYF | TGTGCCAGCAGTACCCCCTGGAATTCCGAGCAGTACTTC
TRBJ1-1 | NA | TRBV5-1 | NA | CASSFYTLNTEAFF | TGCGCCAGCAGCTTTTACACCCTAAACACTGAAGCTTTCTTT
TRBJ2-7 | NA | TRBV27 | NA | CASSPADGTTYEQYF | TGTGCCAGCAGTCCAGCAGACGGGACAACTTACGAGCAGTACTTC
TRBJ1-2 | NA | TRBV6-5 | TRBD1 | CASSPGQGFYGYTF | TGTGCCAGCAGTCCGGGACAGGGATTTTATGGCTACACCTTC
TRBJ2-3 | NA | TRBV13 | TRBD2 | CASSLAGGSTDTQYF | TGTGCCAGCAGCTTAGCGGGAGGTAGCACAGATACGCAGTATTTT
TRBJ1-1 | NA | TRBV13 | TRBD1 | CASSLGQGRTEAFF | TGTGCCAGCAGCTTAGGACAGGGGAGGACTGAAGCTTTCTTT
TRBJ1-1 | NA | TRBV27 | NA | CASSLSIKRTNEAFF | TGTGCCAGCAGTTTATCGATAAAAAGGACCAATGAAGCTTTCTTT
TRBJ2-7 | NA | TRBV10-3 | NA | CAIGEREQYF | TGTGCCATCGGGGAGCGTGAGCAGTACTTC
TRBJ2-2 | few | TRBV28 | NA | CASSPPQGGTGELFF | TGTGCCAGCAGTCCACCCCAGGGGGGCACCGGGGAGCTGTTTTTT
TRBJ1-1 | NA | TRBV4-1 | NA | CASSRDRLNTEAFF | TGCGCCAGCAGCCGCGACAGGTTGAACACTGAAGCTTTCTTT
TRBJ1-1 | NA | TRBV5-8 | NA | CASSLIGAAPGNTEAFF | TGTGCCAGCAGCTTGATTGGGGCAGCCCCCGGGAACACTGAAGCTTTCTTT
TRBJ1-3 | NA | TRBV11-2 | NA | CASSRGQFASGNTIYF | TGTGCCAGCAGCCGAGGACAGTTTGCCTCTGGAAACACCATATATTTT
TRBJ2-7 | NA | TRBV18 | NA | CASSPLVDNSYEQYF | TGTGCCAGCTCACCATTAGTTGACAACTCCTACGAGCAGTACTTC
TRBJ2-7 | NA | TRBV28 | NA | CAGGQSSYEQYF | TGTGCCGGCGGACAGAGCTCCTACGAGCAGTACTTC
TRBJ1-1 | NA | TRBV5-4 | NA | CASRQQGHSTEAFF | TGTGCCAGCAGACAGCAGGGGCACAGCACTGAAGCTTTCTTT
TRBJ2-3 | NA | TRBV7-9 | TRBD2 | CASSLVLAGSTDTQYF | TGTGCCAGCAGCTTAGTGCTAGCGGGAAGCACAGATACGCAGTATTTT
TRBJ1-4 | NA | TRBV28 | NA | CASSPQDPWSEKLFF | TGTGCCAGCAGTCCGCAGGATCCCTGGAGTGAAAAACTGTTTTTT
TRBJ1-5 | NA | TRBV27 | TRBD1 | CASSLSSGGADQPQHF | TGTGCCAGCAGCTTGAGCTCAGGGGGCGCCGATCAGCCCCAGCATTTT
TRBJ1-1 | NA | TRBV5-1 | NA | CASSSRQRPTEAFF | TGCGCCAGCAGCTCAAGACAGAGGCCCACTGAAGCTTTCTTT
TRBJ2-3 | NA | TRBV2 | TRBD1 | CASSEQGTDTQYF | TGTGCCAGCAGCGAACAGGGGACAGATACGCAGTATTTT
TRBJ1-2 | few | TRBV18 | TRBD1 | CASSPSGTGTVNYGYTF | TGTGCCAGCTCACCCTCCGGGACAGGGACTGTTAATTATGGCTACACCTTC
TRBJ1-4 | NA | TRBV28 | NA | CASSPGGATNEKLFF | TGTGCCAGCAGTCCCGGGGGCGCAACTAATGAAAAACTGTTTTTT
TRBJ2-1 | NA | TRBV27 | NA | CASSLSLGTLSRYNEQFF | TGTGCCAGCAGTTTATCACTTGGGACACTCAGCAGGTACAATGAGCAGTTCTTC
TRBJ2-5 | NA | TRBV4-1 | NA | CASSQEGGAQETQYF | TGCGCCAGCAGCCAAGAGGGAGGTGCGCAAGAGACCCAGTACTTC
TRBJ1-1 | NA | TRBV11-3 | NA | CASSPGPTNTEAFF | TGTGCCAGCAGCCCAGGACCCACGAACACTGAAGCTTTCTTT
TRBJ2-3 | NA | TRBV29-1 | TRBD2 | CSGSSGSPTDTQYF | TGCAGCGGAAGTAGCGGGAGCCCCACAGATACGCAGTATTTT
TRBJ2-4 | few | TRBV27 | NA | CASSFGGSAPAKNIQYF | TGTGCCAGCAGTTTTGGAGGGTCGGCACCGGCCAAAAACATTCAGTACTTC
TRBJ1-6 | NA | TRBV5-1 | NA | CASSLKEGRGLSPLHF | TGCGCCAGCAGCCTTAAAGAGGGCCGGGGTCTGTCACCCCTCCACTTT
TRBJ2-1 | NA | TRBV4-1 | TRBD2 | CASSHLAGSGKYNEQFF | TGCGCCAGCAGCCACTTAGCGGGAAGCGGAAAATACAATGAGCAGTTCTTC
TRBJ2-2 | few | TRBV4-1 | NA | CASSQDGRSVITGELFF | TGCGCCAGCAGCCAAGATGGGAGGTCGGTGATCACCGGGGAGCTGTTTTTT
TRBJ2-3 | medium-sized | TRBV19 | NA | CASSIRVGSDRDTQYF | TGTGCCAGTAGTATAAGAGTTGGGTCAGACAGAGATACGCAGTATTTT
TRBJ2-5 | NA | TRBV2 | TRBD2 | CASRGWTSGSRETQHF | TGTGCCAGCAGGGGTTGGACTAGCGGGAGTCGAGAGACCCAGCACTTC